This paragraph reports one T cell receptor (beta chain). The sample comes from a study of shared clonotypes between healthy human individuals. Germline loops: CDR1 ENHRY, CDR2 SYGVKD. V was cut by 2 bases and J by 8 bases, with 12 bases left in between. This CDR3 has 13 amino acids. The deep-level immunoSEQ assay was used. The repertoire was sequenced with immunoSEQ multiplex PCR; TCRdb's copy has only in-frame clones and lacks some. The sample includes about 380,000 clones, around 96% of them seen just once. CD45RO+ cells joined CCR7-negative CD45RA+ TemRA cells to form CD8 memory. The chain uses TRBV10-3 and TRBJ1-2; D call uncertain. The sequence derives from a man in his thirties or forties in good health. Sequencing used memory CD8+ T cells sorted from blood. The subset here: CD45RO+ cells pooled with CCR7-negative TemRA cells. Written as DNA, the CDR3 is TGTGCCATCAGTGAGACCCCACCCGACGGCTACACCTTC. As protein: CAISETPPDGYTF.